These T cell receptor beta chains were read from a single sample in a study of T cells after somatic rescue of genetic block. The repertoire was sequenced with immunoSEQ multiplex PCR; TCRdb's copy has only in-frame clones and lacks some. The sample consists of 70,000 or so clones, 85% to 95% of them appearing once. Sequencing was performed on peripheral blood mononuclear cells (PBMCs). These receptors were obtained from a man aged 35 to 55. Both conserved end residues are part of each CDR3. A D gene is named only where the DNA matches it firmly. Size is omitted from some rows. Given values are once, few, many or a class for expanded clones.

V	J	size	D	DNA	CDR3
TRBV19	TRBJ2-3	NA	NA	TGTGCCAGTAGTACCTCCGGGGGACGAAGCACAGATACGCAGTATTTT	CASSTSGGRSTDTQYF
TRBV6-1	TRBJ2-7	NA	TRBD2	TGTGCCAGCAGTACCGGGACTAGCCCTTACGAGCAGTACTTC	CASSTGTSPYEQYF
TRBV7-9	TRBJ1-1	NA	NA	TGTGCCAGCAGCTTAGGTTACGGGATTGAAGCTTTCTTT	CASSLGYGIEAFF
TRBV5-1	TRBJ2-5	NA	NA	TGCGCCAGCAGCTTCCAAGAGACCCAGTACTTC	CASSFQETQYF
TRBV19	TRBJ2-7	NA	TRBD1	TGTGCCAGTAGTAAAGGGGGACAGTCCTACGAGCAGTACTTC	CASSKGGQSYEQYF
TRBV27	TRBJ2-3	NA	TRBD2	TGTGCCAGCAGCTCTCCCTTGCGGGGGATCCTAGATACGCAGTATTTT	CASSSPLRGILDTQYF
TRBV18	TRBJ2-7	NA	TRBD1	TGTGCCAGCTCACCAAATTCGGGACAGGCCTCCTACGAGCAGTACTTC	CASSPNSGQASYEQYF
TRBV11-3	TRBJ2-1	NA	NA	TGTGCCAGCAGCTTAGGGGTTTCGTGGGAGTTAGGGTCGGATGAGCAGTTCTTC	CASSLGVSWELGSDEQFF
TRBV5-6	TRBJ1-4	NA	NA	TGTGCCAGCAGCTTGGCGCGGAATGAAAAACTGTTTTTT	CASSLARNEKLFF
TRBV6-6	TRBJ1-2	NA	NA	TGTGCCAGCAGTTACTCGCCGGGGCGGGAGACCTTC	CASSYSPGRETF
TRBV10-3	TRBJ2-3	NA	TRBD1	TGTGCCATCAGTTTCGGACAGGACACAGATACGCAGTATTTT	CAISFGQDTDTQYF
TRBV6-1	TRBJ2-7	NA	NA	TGTGCCAGCAACGGGAGAGGGGGCCCCTCCTACGAGCAGTACTTC	CASNGRGGPSYEQYF
TRBV9	TRBJ2-7	NA	NA	TGTGCCAGCAGTGCCGGGGTCGAGCAGTACTTC	CASSAGVEQYF
TRBV19	TRBJ2-1	NA	TRBD2	TGTGCCAGTAGTAACCCCGGTGGGGGGAGGGCCAGTGAGCAGTTCTTC	CASSNPGGGRASEQFF
TRBV6-5	TRBJ2-5	once	NA	TGTGCCAGCAGTTACTCGAGCCCTTCACTTAAAGAGACCCAGTACTTC	CASSYSSPSLKETQYF
TRBV5-4	TRBJ2-5	NA	TRBD1	TGTGCCAGCAGCCCGCGGACAGGGCCAGGGGGTGAGACCCAGTACTTC	CASSPRTGPGGETQYF
TRBV1	TRBJ2-3	NA	NA	TGCACCAGCAGCCAAGAACCTTGCCGAACAGATACGCAGTATTTT	CTSSQEPCRTDTQYF